The following is a T cell receptor (beta chain) sequence with its context. PCR employed 60 Vbeta and 13 Jbeta primers. The method was immunoSEQ multiplex PCR; TCRdb's version includes in-frame clones alone and lacks a portion of them. The sample yields about 200,000 clones, about 81% seen once. This sample was taken from a study of cytomegalovirus exposure and HLA in healthy donors. This TCR derives from a woman in her thirties or forties in good health and CMV-seronegative. Sequenced sample: PBMCs.

The CDR3 sequence: CAWSTGLAGLNEQFF. The CDR3 DNA is TGTGCCTGGAGTACGGGACTAGCGGGACTCAATGAGCAGTTCTTC. V gene TRBV30 combines with J gene TRBJ2-1; 13 bases align to TRBD2. Trimming at V came to 2 bases and at J to 6 bases, leaving 4 bases not matched to a gene. CDR3 length equals 15 residues. Germline V gene data show CDR1 as GTSNPN and CDR2 as SVGIG (reference sequence).